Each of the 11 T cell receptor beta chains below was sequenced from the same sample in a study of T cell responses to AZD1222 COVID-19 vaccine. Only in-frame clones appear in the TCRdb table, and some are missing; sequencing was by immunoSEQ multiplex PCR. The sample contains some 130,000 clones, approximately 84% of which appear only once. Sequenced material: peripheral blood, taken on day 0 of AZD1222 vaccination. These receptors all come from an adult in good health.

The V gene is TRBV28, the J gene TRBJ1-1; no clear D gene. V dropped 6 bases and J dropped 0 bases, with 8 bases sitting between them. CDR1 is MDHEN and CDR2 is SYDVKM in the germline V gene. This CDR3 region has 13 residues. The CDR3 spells CASSRTVNTEAFF. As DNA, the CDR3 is TGTGCCAGCAGCCGGACGGTGAACACTGAAGCTTTCTTT.

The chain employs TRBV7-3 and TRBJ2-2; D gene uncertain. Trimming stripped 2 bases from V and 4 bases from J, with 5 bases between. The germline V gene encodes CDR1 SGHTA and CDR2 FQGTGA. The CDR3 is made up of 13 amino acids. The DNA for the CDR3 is TGTGCCAGCAGCTTATCCGGCACCGGGGAGCTGTTTTTT. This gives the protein CASSLSGTGELFF.

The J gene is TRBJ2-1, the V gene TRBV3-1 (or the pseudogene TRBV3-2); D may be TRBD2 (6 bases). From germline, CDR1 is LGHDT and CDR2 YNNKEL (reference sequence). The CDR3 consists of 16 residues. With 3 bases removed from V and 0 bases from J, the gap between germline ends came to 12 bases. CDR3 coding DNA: TGTGCCAGCAGCCACCCGGGACTTACCTCCTACAATGAGCAGTTCTTC. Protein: CASSHPGLTSYNEQFF.

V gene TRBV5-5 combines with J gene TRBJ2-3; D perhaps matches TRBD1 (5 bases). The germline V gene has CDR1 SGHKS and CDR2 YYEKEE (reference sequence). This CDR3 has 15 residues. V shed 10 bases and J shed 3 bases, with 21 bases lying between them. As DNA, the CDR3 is TGTGCCGACTCCCCAGGGCCCGAACCTACAGATACGCAGTATTTT. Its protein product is CADSPGPEPTDTQYF.

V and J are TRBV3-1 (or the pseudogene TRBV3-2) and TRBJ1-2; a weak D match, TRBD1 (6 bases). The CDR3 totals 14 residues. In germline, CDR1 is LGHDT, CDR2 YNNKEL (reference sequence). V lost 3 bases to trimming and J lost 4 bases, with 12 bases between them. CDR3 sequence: CASSQDGQTYGYTF. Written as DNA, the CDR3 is TGTGCCAGCAGCCAGGATGGACAGACCTATGGCTACACCTTC.

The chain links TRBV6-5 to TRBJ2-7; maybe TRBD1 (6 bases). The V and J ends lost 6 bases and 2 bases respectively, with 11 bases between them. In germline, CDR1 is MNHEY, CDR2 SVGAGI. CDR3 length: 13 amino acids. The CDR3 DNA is TGTGCCAGCAGAGGACAGTCCACCTACGAGCAGTACTTC. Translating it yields CASRGQSTYEQYF.

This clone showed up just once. The CDR3 spells CSVDQGKQQAFF. The CDR3 DNA is TGCAGCGTTGACCAAGGAAAGCAACAGGCTTTCTTT. The rearrangement joins TRBV29-1 to TRBJ1-1; no clear D. Germline V gene sequence: CDR1 SQVTM, CDR2 ANQGSEA. The germline V and J ends were trimmed by 3 bases and 11 bases, with 16 bases remaining between them. The CDR3 sequence is 12 residues long.

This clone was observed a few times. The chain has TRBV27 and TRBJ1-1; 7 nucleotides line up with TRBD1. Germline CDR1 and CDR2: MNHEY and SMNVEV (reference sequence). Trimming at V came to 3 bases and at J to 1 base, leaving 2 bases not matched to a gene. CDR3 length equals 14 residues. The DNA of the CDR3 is TGTGCCAGCAGTTTGACAGGGAAGAACACTGAAGCTTTCTTT. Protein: CASSLTGKNTEAFF.

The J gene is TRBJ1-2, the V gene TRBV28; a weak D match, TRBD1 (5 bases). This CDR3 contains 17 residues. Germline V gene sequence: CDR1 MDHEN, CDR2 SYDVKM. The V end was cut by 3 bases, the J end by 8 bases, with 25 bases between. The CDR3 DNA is TGTGCCAGCAGTTTGCTTGGAACAAGGGTCCCATGGGGGGGCTACACCTTC. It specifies CASSLLGTRVPWGGYTF.

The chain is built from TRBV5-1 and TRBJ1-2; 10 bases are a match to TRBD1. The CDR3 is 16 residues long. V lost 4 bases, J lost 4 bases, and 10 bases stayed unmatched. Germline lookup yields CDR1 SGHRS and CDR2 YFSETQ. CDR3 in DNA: TGCGCCAGCAGCCTCAACCCCGGACAGGGGGGCTATGGCTACACCTTC. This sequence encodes CASSLNPGQGGYGYTF.

CDR3 nucleotides: TGTGCCAGCAGCTTTACAGGGCTTGATCAGCCCCAGCATTTT. Protein product: CASSFTGLDQPQHF. The rearrangement links TRBV7-9 to TRBJ1-5; the D gene is possibly TRBD1 (6 bases). The CDR3 loop spans 14 amino acids. CDR1 is SEHNR and CDR2 is FQNEAQ in the germline V gene (reference sequence). The V and J ends lost 3 bases and 5 bases respectively, with 11 bases between them.